One and the same sample provided the 2 T cell receptor beta chains below, sequenced in a study of blood T cell repertoires in COVID-19 (dated by TCRdb to about 2020). Library preparation used the immunoSEQ multiplex PCR assay. This is the immuneACCESS table as TCRdb keeps it, with only in-frame sequences that have V and J called. A part of the clones is gone; compared with another copy, unresolved V genes explain less than half, and the rest is unexplained. This sample holds around 310,000 clones; 85% to 90% were observed only once. The biggest ten clones account for around 0.97% of the sample. Source material: peripheral blood. The receptors stem from a woman aged 40 to 50 with COVID-19, enrolled during active disease.

This clone appeared a single time. V and J are TRBV2 and TRBJ2-7; 9 bases map to TRBD1. From germline, CDR1 is SNHLY and CDR2 FYNNEI. Trimming at V came to 7 bases and at J to 1 base, leaving 2 bases not matched to a gene. This CDR3 spans 13 amino acids. In DNA, the CDR3 is TGTGCCAGCACGACAGGGGGGTCCTACGAGCAGTACTTC. Translation gives CASTTGGSYEQYF.

The CDR3 DNA reads TGCAGCGTTGTTTGGACAGGTCGCTCCTACAATGAGCAGTTCTTC. Protein sequence: CSVVWTGRSYNEQFF. This chain uses TRBV29-1 with TRBJ2-1; 7 nucleotides match TRBD1. From germline, CDR1 is SQVTM and CDR2 ANQGSEA. The CDR3 consists of 15 residues. The V segment lost 4 bases and the J segment 0 bases; nucleotides outside the gene matches: 6.